Below, 24 T cell receptor beta chains from the same sample are listed, as sequenced in a study of cytomegalovirus exposure and HLA in healthy donors (dated by TCRdb to the late 2010s). Libraries were prepared through the immunoSEQ multiplex PCR assay. A mixture of 60 forward primers for TCR Vbeta segments and 13 reverse primers for TCR Jbeta segments was used in the multiplex PCR. TCRdb provides this immuneACCESS table in a form limited to in-frame rearrangements. Some clones are lacking; in checked studies, under half of them reflect an unresolved V gene, and why the rest are absent is not known. The sample has around 170,000 clones on record, roughly 80% of them singletons. The ten largest clonotypes hold 3.5% to 4% of the sample. The sample was PBMCs. The receptors originated from a man aged 45-65 years in good health and CMV-seronegative.

V and J are TRBV11-2 and TRBJ2-4; tentative D call: TRBD1 (6 bases). Germline values: CDR1 SGHAT, CDR2 FQNNGV. CDR3 length equals 14 residues. The V gene lost 5 bases and the J gene lost 6 bases, with 14 bases spanning the gap. In DNA form, the CDR3 reads TGTGCCAGCAGCACAACTACAGGGATAAACATTCAGTACTTC. Protein: CASSTTTGINIQYF.

The rearrangement links TRBV29-1 to TRBJ1-5; D uncertain. Germline CDR1 SQVTM, CDR2 ANQGSEA. V shed 6 bases and J shed 9 bases, with 15 bases lying between them. The length of the CDR3 is 12 residues. The CDR3 bases are TGCAGCGTCGGACGGGAAGAAGGGCCCCAGCATTTT. Translation gives CSVGREEGPQHF.

This rearrangement joins TRBV7-8 to TRBJ2-1; 7 bases are shared with TRBD2. From germline, CDR1 is SGHVS and CDR2 FQNEAQ. V was clipped by 2 bases and J by 0 bases; unmatched bases: 10. This CDR3 has 18 residues. CDR3 sequence: CASSLSGTTRSSYNEQFF. CDR3 sequence (DNA): TGTGCCAGCAGCTTATCCGGGACTACCCGCAGCTCCTACAATGAGCAGTTCTTC.

In this sample, this clone turned up a few times. The J gene is TRBJ2-6, the V gene TRBV7-2; D is perhaps TRBD1 (6 bases). V dropped 5 bases and J dropped 2 bases, with 10 bases sitting between them. Germline loops: CDR1 SGHTA, CDR2 FQGNSA. This CDR3 region has 15 residues. The CDR3 DNA reads TGTGCCAGCAGCCTCTACAGGGCTGGGGCCAACGTCCTGACTTTC. This gives the protein CASSLYRAGANVLTF.

This rearrangement joins TRBV9 to TRBJ2-7; 9 bases are shared with TRBD1. There are 16 residues in the CDR3. Looked up from germline, CDR1 is SGDLS and CDR2 is YYNGEE. The J segment lost 5 bases and the V segment lost 4 bases, leaving 13 bases of the junction unmatched. The CDR3 is CASSPRVGTGIHEQYF. The CDR3 coding sequence is TGTGCCAGCAGCCCCCGAGTGGGGACAGGGATCCACGAGCAGTACTTC.

The CDR3 sequence is CASALIKGQGSYEQYF. CDR3 DNA: TGTGCCAGCGCCCTAATTAAAGGACAGGGATCCTACGAGCAGTACTTC. The chain combines TRBV11-2 with TRBJ2-7; 8 nucleotides agree with TRBD1. CDR1 SGHAT and CDR2 FQNNGV come from the germline V gene. The CDR3 totals 16 residues. V lost 8 bases to trimming and J lost 1 base; unmatched junction nucleotides: 13.

This clone was found once. The gene calls are TRBV29-1 and TRBJ1-2, with D perhaps TRBD1 (6 bases). The CDR3 length is 12 residues. Germline-derived CDR1 and CDR2 are SQVTM and ANQGSEA. Trimming took off 2 bases at V and 7 bases at J, with 11 bases between the two ends. Here the CDR3 DNA reads TGCAGCGTTGAACGGCAGGGGACTGGCTACACCTTC. Translating gives CSVERQGTGYTF.

The V call is TRBV6-5, the J call TRBJ2-1; 10 bases fit TRBD2. V lost 6 bases, J lost 2 bases, and 1 base stayed unmatched. Germline V gene lookup returns CDR1 MNHEY and CDR2 SVGAGI. The length of the CDR3 is 14 residues. The CDR3 DNA sequence: TGTGCCAGCAGCAGCGGGGGGGCCTACAATGAGCAGTTCTTC. As protein: CASSSGGAYNEQFF.

This chain uses TRBV18 with TRBJ2-3; 7 nucleotides agree with TRBD2. The ends lost 2 bases at V and 8 bases at J; junction bases unmatched: 4. The CDR3 runs 13 residues. CDR1 and CDR2 (germline): KGHSH, LQKENI. CDR3 protein: CASSPKRGTTQYF. The CDR3 DNA is TGTGCCAGCTCACCAAAGCGGGGTACTACGCAGTATTTT. Together with reference TRBV18 and TRBJ2-3, the CDR3 gives the full variable domain: NAGVMQNPRHLVRRRGQEARLRCSPMKGHSHVYWYRQLPEEGLKFMVYLQKENIIDESGMPKERFSAEFPKEGPSILRIQQVVRGDSAAYFCASSPKRGTTQYFGPGTRLTVL.

This clone was observed once. This chain connects TRBV30 to TRBJ1-5, with D unclear. There are 13 residues in the CDR3. Trimming took 2 bases from V and 7 from J, leaving 12 bases between them. The germline gives CDR1 GTSNPN, CDR2 SVGIG (reference sequence). The CDR3 loop reads CAWSSTEGQPQHF. CDR3 DNA: TGTGCCTGGAGTAGCACGGAGGGACAGCCCCAGCATTTT.

The V and J genes are TRBV10-3 and TRBJ1-1, with a tentative D call TRBD1 (6 bases). V lost 6 bases and J lost 4, with 12 bases in between. Germline V gives CDR1 ENHRY, CDR2 SYGVKD. This CDR3 is 13 amino acids long. The CDR3 nucleotides are TGTGCCATCAGAGGAGGGGGGGGCACTGAAGCTTTCTTT. Translation gives CAIRGGGGTEAFF.

The chain employs TRBV7-2 and TRBJ2-3, with 10 nucleotides matching TRBD2. The ends lost 5 bases at V and 0 bases at J; junction bases unmatched: 14. CDR3 length: 19 residues. Germline V CDR1 and CDR2: SGHTA, FQGNSA. The CDR3: CASSKGGLAGGPSTDTQYF. The CDR3 DNA is TGTGCCAGCAGCAAAGGGGGTTTAGCGGGGGGTCCGAGCACAGATACGCAGTATTTT.

The rearrangement uses TRBV5-6 and TRBJ2-3; no clear D gene. Trimming cost V 0 bases and J 1 base, with 3 bases left between them. Per the germline V gene, CDR1 is SGHDT and CDR2 is YYEEEE. The CDR3 runs 13 residues. The CDR3 DNA reads as TGTGCCAGCAGCTTGGAGCGCACAGATACGCAGTATTTT. It encodes CASSLERTDTQYF. Complete variable domain (other parts from reference TRBV5-6 and TRBJ2-3): DAGVTQSPTHLIKTRGQQVTLRCSPKSGHDTVSWYQQALGQGPQFIFQYYEEEERQRGNFPDRFSGHQFPNYSSELNVNALLLGDSALYLCASSLERTDTQYFGPGTRLTVL.

CDR3: CASSQEPVYGYTF. DNA of the CDR3: TGCGCCAGCAGCCAAGAGCCAGTCTATGGCTACACCTTC. The genes are TRBV4-1 and TRBJ1-2; unclear D gene. The ends were cut back, 0 bases at V and 4 bases at J, with 6 bases in the middle. There are 13 residues in the CDR3. In germline, CDR1 is MGHRA, CDR2 YSYEKL.

This clone is a singleton in its sample. The gene calls are TRBV5-8 and TRBJ2-5; D uncertain. Germline values: CDR1 SGHTS, CDR2 YDEGEE. V dropped 4 bases and J dropped 5 bases, with 9 bases sitting between them. CDR3 length: 12 residues. The CDR3 is CASSHLPETQYF. CDR3 DNA sequence: TGTGCCAGCAGCCATCTACCCGAGACCCAGTACTTC.

The chain carries TRBV6-6 and TRBJ1-2; 12 positions agree with TRBD1. V dropped 7 bases and J dropped 11; count of bases not matched to a gene: 8. This CDR3 region has 13 residues. Germline lookup yields CDR1 MNHNY and CDR2 SVGAGI (reference sequence). This CDR3 reads CASTLPGQGAYTF. The CDR3 DNA reads as TGTGCCAGCACCCTCCCGGGACAGGGGGCATACACCTTC.

The chain couples TRBV29-1 to TRBJ1-1; TRBD1 agrees at 10 bases. The CDR3 extends over 14 amino acids. From germline, CDR1 is SQVTM and CDR2 ANQGSEA. The ends lost 8 bases at V and 10 bases at J; junction bases unmatched: 16. CDR3 residues: CSYRKGTGVGPAFF. The CDR3 nucleotides are TGCAGCTACCGGAAGGGGACAGGGGTAGGACCAGCTTTCTTT.

V is TRBV27 and J is TRBJ2-1; 8 nucleotides match TRBD1. Germline CDR1 and CDR2: MNHEY and SMNVEV (reference sequence). The CDR3 covers 16 residues. J lost 6 bases, V lost 2 bases, and 9 bases had no gene match. CDR3 amino acids: CASSLRAGGSGNEQFF. Written as DNA, the CDR3 is TGTGCCAGCAGTTTAAGGGCAGGGGGCTCGGGCAATGAGCAGTTCTTC.

The chain carries TRBV7-2 and TRBJ2-1; TRBD2 aligns across 14 bases. V trimming: 6 bases; J trimming: 7 bases; junction bases outside the gene matches: 5. Germline CDR1 reads SGHTA; CDR2 reads FQGNSA. This CDR3 comprises 15 residues. Written as DNA, the CDR3 is TGTGCCAGCAGTCTAGGGACTAGCGGGGGAAATGAGCAGTTCTTC. Protein sequence: CASSLGTSGGNEQFF.

The chain links TRBV5-4 to TRBJ2-6, with D tentatively TRBD1 (6 bases). Germline V gene lookup returns CDR1 SGHNT and CDR2 YYREEE (reference sequence). V gave up 4 bases and J gave up 0 bases, with 17 bases separating them. CDR3 length equals 18 residues. CDR3 protein: CASSGSGQHYSGANVLTF. CDR3 DNA: TGTGCCAGCAGCGGTTCAGGACAGCATTACTCTGGGGCCAACGTCCTGACTTTC.

The chain's CDR3 is CASSLELMDEQFF. DNA of the CDR3: TGCGCCAGCAGCCTCGAACTAATGGATGAGCAGTTCTTC. The chain couples TRBV4-3 to TRBJ2-1; D gene ambiguous. The germline V and J ends were trimmed by 4 bases and 8 bases, with 12 bases remaining between them. In germline, CDR1 is LGHNA, CDR2 YSLEER. The CDR3 is made up of 13 amino acids.

The chain has TRBV5-1 and TRBJ1-1, with TRBD1 matching over 9 bases. CDR1 and CDR2 from the germline V gene are SGHRS and YFSETQ. This CDR3 has 13 residues. V lost 8 bases and J lost 4; bases outside the gene matches: 6. CDR3 bases: TGCGCCAGTTACAGGGGGCCGGGCACTGAAGCTTTCTTT. Translated: CASYRGPGTEAFF.

The genes are TRBV9 and TRBJ2-2; 10 nucleotides agree with TRBD1. Germline values: CDR1 SGDLS, CDR2 YYNGEE. The CDR3 totals 17 residues. V lost 1 base and J lost 5; bases outside the gene matches: 8. The CDR3 is CASSVPPRTGGTGELFF. CDR3 nucleotides: TGTGCCAGCAGCGTACCCCCCCGGACAGGGGGAACCGGGGAGCTGTTTTTT.

The chain uses TRBV9 and TRBJ2-3; 11 nucleotides agree with TRBD2. The V and J ends lost 3 bases and 4 bases, in that order; junction bases with no gene match: 10. Germline assignment: CDR1 SGDLS and CDR2 YYNGEE. The CDR3 loop spans 17 amino acids. For the CDR3, the DNA is TGTGCCAGCAGCGGAGCTTCTAGCGGGGGGCGAGCAGATACGCAGTATTTT. The encoded protein is CASSGASSGGRADTQYF.